This T cell receptor (beta chain) was documented in a study of blood T cell repertoires in COVID-19. Study-wide context: COVID-19 samples collected from the United States, Italy and Spain covered acute and convalescent phases. The analysed material was cDNA or gDNA that came from T cells, B-cell-depleted T cells, or PBMCs.

The CDR3 is made up of 14 amino acids. CDR1 and CDR2 from the germline V gene are KGHSH and LQKENI. The V segment lost 6 bases and the J segment 5 bases; nucleotides outside the gene matches: 8. The method was immunoSEQ multiplex PCR; TCRdb's version includes in-frame clones alone and lacks a portion of them. Among about 160,000 clones listed, roughly 82% were seen once. The TCR comes from a woman in her thirties or forties with COVID-19, enrolled during active disease. Sequencing input: peripheral blood. This rearrangement joins TRBV18 to TRBJ1-1, with 8 bases aligning to TRBD1. CDR3 sequence reads: CASSSQGAKTEAFF. The CDR3, as DNA: TGTGCCAGCTCTAGTCAGGGGGCGAAGACTGAAGCTTTCTTT.